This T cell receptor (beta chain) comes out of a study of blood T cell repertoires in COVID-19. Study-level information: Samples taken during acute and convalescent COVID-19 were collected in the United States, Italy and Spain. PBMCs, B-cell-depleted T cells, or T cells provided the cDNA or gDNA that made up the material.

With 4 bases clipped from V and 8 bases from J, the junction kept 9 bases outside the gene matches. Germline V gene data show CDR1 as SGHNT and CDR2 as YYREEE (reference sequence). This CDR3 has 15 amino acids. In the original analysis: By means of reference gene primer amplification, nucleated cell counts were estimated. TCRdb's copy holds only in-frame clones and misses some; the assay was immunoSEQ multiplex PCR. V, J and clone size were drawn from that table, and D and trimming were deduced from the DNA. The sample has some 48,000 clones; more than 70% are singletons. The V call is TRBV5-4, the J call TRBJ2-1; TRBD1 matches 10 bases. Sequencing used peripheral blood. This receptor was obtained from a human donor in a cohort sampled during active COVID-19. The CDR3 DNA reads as TGTGCCAGCAGCACACGGACAGGGGGTTTCGATGAGCAGTTCTTC. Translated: CASSTRTGGFDEQFF.